This T cell receptor beta chain was identified during a study of graft-versus-host responses after intestinal transplantation. About the study: Induction with anti-thymocyte globulin, then tacrolimus and steroids for roughly 3 years, was given to all recipients.

The study's findings and limits: Recipient marrow harbored GvH clones, some of which surfaced first in ileum or blood. Some patients had graft-donor T cell macrochimerism. In their allografts, the ratios of graft-versus-host to host-versus-graft T cell clones were high.

This clone came up once. Its specificity is not known. Graft-derived tissue was subjected to processing to liberate intraepithelial and lamina propria lymphocytes. Libraries were prepared by immunoSEQ multiplex PCR; TCRdb keeps only in-frame clonotypes and omits some of them. The repertoire holds thousands of clones, with roughly 75% as singletons. The germline V gene has CDR1 SEHNR and CDR2 FQNEAQ (reference sequence). This CDR3 comprises 14 residues. With V trimmed by 8 bases and J by 0 bases, 4 bases remained unmatched. The sample in question was ileum tissue, obtained 18 days after transplant. This chain links TRBV7-9 with TRBJ1-5, with 7 bases identical to TRBD1. The clonotype comes from a human patient who received an intestinal transplant, so some T cells may come from the graft donor. CDR3 nucleotide sequence: TGTGCCAGCGGAGACAGGGATAGCAATCAGCCCCAGCATTTT. It encodes CASGDRDSNQPQHF.